This T cell receptor (beta chain) is from a study of blood T cells in healthy people across ages. Study-wide results and limits: In these data, TCR beta diversity tracked strongly with naive T cell percentage.

Primed by a sample-barcoded 5' primer and a J-beta primer mix, a second PCR proceeded for 7 to 11 cycles. Sequencing recovered at least 3 million CDR3-containing paired-end reads from each sample. A single record per CDR3 protein comes from TCRdb applying MiXCR to the 5' RACE reads. The sample holds some 850,000 distinct CDR3 sequences, around 25% seen once. A few counts support this clonotype. Its antigen is not known. Each sample gave at least 6.5 million isolated PBMCs. The CDR3 runs 15 residues. Looked up from germline, CDR1 is MNHEY and CDR2 is SVGAGI. The V and J ends lost 2 bases and 1 base, in that order; junction bases with no gene match: 4. The sample also formed part of further work on T cells of mothers and their children.

The chain joins TRBV6-5 to TRBJ2-7; TRBD2 matches 8 bases. This sequence was found in a boy between 10 and 17 years old in good health. The sequencing input was blood. DNA of the CDR3: TGTGCCAGCAGTTACCCCGGGGGGGCTTCCTACGAGCAGTACTTC. This translates into CASSYPGGASYEQYF.